This T cell receptor (beta chain) comes out of a study of T cell responses to AZD1222 COVID-19 vaccine. Broader study findings: The study identified only five or six AZD1222 recipients as seropositive at baseline. Distributed over spike, vaccine-associated CD4 TCRs predominated at 160-218 and 743-854. Clonal diversity was possibly underestimated, and the donors were mostly white British, with more females.

With regard to this clone: Its antigen is undetermined.

V gave up 2 bases and J gave up 7 bases; unmatched junction bases: 5. Germline CDR1 is SGHTA and CDR2 is FQGTGA. This CDR3 spans 16 amino acids. Some clones are missing from TCRdb's copy, which holds only in-frame ones; the method was immunoSEQ multiplex PCR. The table lists around 110,000 clones, about 89% of them singletons, with around 6.7% in the top ten. This rearrangement joins TRBV7-3 to TRBJ2-1, with 13 bases lining up with TRBD2. The sequence came from an adult in good health. The sequencing here drew on peripheral blood, taken on day 0 of AZD1222 vaccination. CDR3 amino acids: CASSLVLAGGRNEQFF. The CDR3 coding sequence is TGTGCCAGCAGCTTAGTACTAGCGGGAGGGCGGAATGAGCAGTTCTTC.